The entry below describes one T cell receptor beta chain. Its specificity is not known. Every isolated RNA sample was fully reverse transcribed, so sequencing captured expressed TCRB transcripts. The table came from immunoSEQ multiplex PCR; TCRdb's copy has only in-frame clones and leaves some out. There are about 330,000 clones in the sample; 9.5% to 11% occur only once, and 0.015% lies in the top ten. This sample is drawn from a study of beta chain features in type 1 diabetes. Study-wide results and limits: In comparison with healthy donors, patients had naive, central memory and Treg TCRB repertoires that appeared more similar.

A single heparinised blood sample, averaging approximately 116 mL, was obtained per donor. Sorted populations all exceeded 95% purity. The CDR3 sequence is 13 residues long. Per germline, CDR1 GTSNPN and CDR2 SVGIG (reference sequence). The trim removed 6 bases at V and 5 bases at J, leaving 9 bases unmatched. The genes are TRBV30 and TRBJ2-5, with TRBD1 identical over 7 bases. The specimen was naive CD4+ T cells from blood. The TCR sequence derives from a woman in her thirties in good health. CDR3 sequence reads: CACGPGTVETQYF. CDR3 nucleotides: TGTGCCTGCGGCCCCGGGACAGTCGAGACCCAGTACTTC.